What follows are 22 T cell receptor beta chains derived from one specimen sequenced in a study of T cell repertoires in cytomegalovirus infection (dated by TCRdb to about 2019). This sample was sequenced with an Illumina HiSeq 1500. TCRdb reworked the public reads: Q25 trimming with fastp, MiXCR clone assembly, productive beta chains retained. Rows with a matching CDR3 protein are joined into one entry that keeps the most common DNA and genes. This sample has some 800,000 distinct CDR3 sequences in its table, and 25% to 30% of those were observed once. The top ten hold 13% of the sample. The intended sense of this specimen's treatment or condition label: in vitro stimulation with specific CMV peptide epitopes to enrich CMV-specific T cells. These receptors have no identified antigens. Sequencing was performed on cultured CD8+ T cells from PBMCs, taken from culture after CMV antigen stimulation. Every receptor here comes from a human donor in good health (CMV status not recorded). Some clones in this sample may be carry-over from other donors' samples.

Many counts were recorded for this clonotype. This chain joins TRBV7-6 and TRBJ1-6, with D possibly being TRBD1 (5 bases). From germline, CDR1 is SGHVS and CDR2 FNYEAQ. V was trimmed by 0 bases and J by 9 bases, leaving 9 bases between them. The CDR3 spans 14 residues. The chain's CDR3 is CASSLAGVGSPLHF. CDR3 DNA sequence: TGTGCCAGCAGCTTAGCAGGGGTCGGTTCACCCCTCCACTTT.

This chain uses TRBV29-1 with TRBJ2-5, with D uncertain. Germline CDR1 SQVTM, CDR2 ANQGSEA. This CDR3 region has 15 residues. CDR3 coding DNA: TGCAGGGTGTGGTACAGAAAGATGTACCAAGAGACCCAGTACTTC. This codes for CRVWYRKMYQETQYF. Combining the CDR3 with reference TRBV29-1 and TRBJ2-5 gives the whole variable domain SAVISQKPSRDICQRGTSLTIQCQVDSQVTMMFWYRQQPGQSLTLIATANQGSEATYESGFVIDKFPISRPNLTFSTLTVSNMSPEDSSIYLCRVWYRKMYQETQYFGPGTRLLVL.

This clonotype was seen only a few times. The genes are TRBV28 and TRBJ2-7; TRBD2 aligns across 13 bases. Trimming cost V 6 bases and J 6 bases; bases outside gene matches: 8. CDR3 size: 15 residues. Germline assignment: CDR1 MDHEN and CDR2 SYDVKM. The CDR3 DNA reads TGTGCCAGCAGCGAAATGGGACTAGCGGGGCGCGAGCAGTACGTC. Translation gives CASSEMGLAGREQYV.

This CDR3 is CASGRRGQGPRGYTF. The CDR3, as DNA: TGTGCCAGCGGCCGGCGGGGACAGGGGCCTCGGGGCTACACCTTC. The chain has TRBV2 and TRBJ1-2; the match to TRBD1 covers 10 bases. Germline-derived CDR1 and CDR2 are SNHLY and FYNNEI. V lost 8 bases to trimming and J lost 8 bases; unmatched junction nucleotides: 14. The CDR3 totals 15 residues. The full variable domain, with the rest looked up from reference TRBV2 and TRBJ1-2, is EPEVTQTPSHQVTQMGQEVILRCVPISNHLYFYWYRQILGQKVEFLVSFYNNEISEKSEIFDDQFSVERPDGSNFTLKIRSTKLEDSAMYFCASGRRGQGPRGYTFGSGTRLTVV.

This chain links TRBV27 with TRBJ2-4, with TRBD2 matching over 9 bases. Germline V gives CDR1 MNHEY, CDR2 SMNVEV (reference sequence). The V segment lost 2 bases and the J segment 0 bases; nucleotides outside the gene matches: 2. The CDR3 is made up of 16 amino acids. In DNA, the CDR3 is TGTGCCAGCAGTTTACTAGCGGGGATAGCCAAAAACATTCAGTACTTC. This gives the protein CASSLLAGIAKNIQYF.

This chain connects TRBV20-1 to TRBJ1-3, with TRBD1 matching 10 bases. Germline lookup yields CDR1 DFQATT and CDR2 SNEGSKA (reference sequence). V lost 6 bases and J lost 2; bases outside the gene matches: 7. CDR3 length equals 15 residues. CDR3 DNA: TGCAGTGCGCGGGGACAGGGGTCTCCTGGAAACACCATATATTTT. Protein sequence: CSARGQGSPGNTIYF.

This chain connects TRBV7-6 to TRBJ2-4, with D possibly TRBD2 on 6 matching bases. Germline loops: CDR1 SGHVS, CDR2 FNYEAQ. The CDR3 has 16 residues. The V end was cut by 4 bases, the J end by 0 bases, with 13 bases between. This CDR3 is CASSSWGELAKNIQYF. The CDR3 DNA sequence: TGTGCCAGCAGCTCTTGGGGGGAACTAGCCAAAAACATTCAGTACTTC.

The sample holds a few counts of this clonotype. CDR3: CASSLGSDNTIYF. The CDR3 region has the DNA TGTGCCAGCAGCTTAGGAAGTGACAACACCATATATTTT. V usage is TRBV7-9 and J usage is TRBJ1-3; no definite D call. Trimming cost V 1 base and J 7 bases, with 8 bases left between them. This CDR3 region has 13 residues. The germline gives CDR1 SEHNR, CDR2 FQNEAQ (reference sequence).

This clonotype was seen a few times. J is TRBJ1-1 and V is TRBV6-5; D call uncertain. The CDR3 sequence is 13 residues long. Trimming took off 6 bases at V and 0 bases at J, with 8 bases between the two ends. Germline V lookup: CDR1 MNHEY, CDR2 SVGAGI. In DNA form, the CDR3 reads TGTGCCAGCAGGAATACAGTGAACACTGAAGCTTTCTTT. Its translation: CASRNTVNTEAFF.

The V gene is TRBV27, the J gene TRBJ1-6; D remains unclear. Trimming took off 2 bases at V and 7 bases at J, with 18 bases between the two ends. Germline V gives CDR1 MNHEY, CDR2 SMNVEV (reference sequence). This CDR3 is 17 amino acids long. The CDR3 reads CASSLIEPTLGNSPLHF. CDR3 nucleotide sequence: TGTGCCAGCAGTTTAATCGAACCAACCCTGGGGAATTCACCCCTCCACTTT.

The chain has TRBV7-9 and TRBJ1-2; perhaps TRBD1 as D (5 bases). Trimming removed 0 bases at V and 8 bases at J, with 10 bases between. Germline values: CDR1 SEHNR, CDR2 FQNEAQ (reference sequence). This CDR3 contains 13 residues. CDR3 in amino acids: CASSLAIRDGYTF. In DNA, the CDR3 is TGTGCCAGCAGCTTAGCGATCAGGGACGGCTACACCTTC.

CDR3 nucleotides: TGTGCCATCAGTGAGTCGTCCGTAGCGGGGGGTGCTGAGCAGTTCTTC. This sequence encodes CAISESSVAGGAEQFF. This chain joins TRBV10-3 and TRBJ2-1, with 10 bases matching TRBD2. This CDR3 contains 16 residues. CDR1 and CDR2 (germline): ENHRY, SYGVKD. V shed 0 bases, J shed 9 bases, and the junction held 8 bases outside the gene matches.

The V and J genes are TRBV19 and TRBJ2-1; tentative D call: TRBD2 (5 bases). The CDR3 consists of 13 residues. Looked up from germline, CDR1 is LNHDA and CDR2 is SQIVND (reference sequence). Trimming pared 3 bases from V and 5 bases from J, leaving 8 bases between. In DNA form, the CDR3 reads TGTGCCAGTAGTATCCCGGGAAACAATGAGCAGTTCTTC. Protein product: CASSIPGNNEQFF. Together with reference TRBV19 and TRBJ2-1, the CDR3 gives the full variable domain: DGGITQSPKYLFRKEGQNVTLSCEQNLNHDAMYWYRQDPGQGLRLIYYSQIVNDFQKGDIAEGYSVSREKKESFPLTVTSAQKNPTAFYLCASSIPGNNEQFFGPGTRLTVL.

The chain joins TRBV25-1 to TRBJ1-2; TRBD1 matches 11 bases. J was trimmed by 2 bases and V by 6 bases; bases with no gene match: 8. This CDR3 is built from 16 residues. The V gene's germline CDR1 is MGHDK and CDR2 SYGVNS. The DNA of the CDR3 is TGTGCCAGCAGGGGGGCCTGGACAGGGGGCAACTATGGCTACACCTTC. Protein product: CASRGAWTGGNYGYTF.

This clonotype was observed many times. The chain recombines TRBV3-1 with TRBJ1-2; no definite D call. V lost 4 bases, J lost 6 bases, and 15 bases lay in between. The CDR3 sequence is 14 residues long. Germline values: CDR1 LGHDT, CDR2 YNNKEL (reference sequence). The CDR3 bases are TGTGCCAGCAGCCCCCCCTTTTCGGGCAATGGCTACACCTTC. Its protein is CASSPPFSGNGYTF.

To note about this clonotype: An end of the junction differs from the germline gene, which may be a read error. V is TRBV7-7 and J is TRBJ2-2; 7 bases match TRBD2. The CDR3 loop spans 16 amino acids. CDR1 is SSHAT and CDR2 is FNYEAQ in the germline V gene (reference sequence). The CDR3 loop is CASSQYGTTNTGELFF. The CDR3 DNA is TGTGCTAGCAGCCAATACGGGACTACGAACACCGGGGAGCTGTTTTTT.

A few counts support this clonotype. The chain couples TRBV5-1 to TRBJ2-1, with D unresolved. The CDR3 is made up of 13 amino acids. The germline V and J ends were trimmed by 5 bases and 5 bases, with 11 bases remaining between them. CDR1 and CDR2 from the germline V gene are SGHRS and YFSETQ. DNA of the CDR3: TGCGCCAGCAGAGTCGCAGCGAACAATGAGCAGTTCTTC. Translation: CASRVAANNEQFF.

This chain joins TRBV5-8 and TRBJ2-2, with 11 bases that match TRBD2. CDR1 is SGHTS, CDR2 YDEGEE, per germline. This CDR3 has 15 residues. The trim removed 5 bases at V and 2 bases at J, leaving 2 bases unmatched. The CDR3 spells CASRGTSGNTGELFF. The CDR3 DNA reads as TGTGCCAGCAGGGGGACTAGCGGAAACACCGGGGAGCTGTTTTTT.

V and J are TRBV15 and TRBJ2-7; D unresolved. The V gene's germline CDR1 is LNHNV and CDR2 YYDKDF (reference sequence). The CDR3 sequence is 12 residues long. V lost 5 bases and J lost 3, with 8 bases in between. The CDR3 bases are TGTGCCACCAGCTCTGACGGCTACGAGCAGTACGTC. Encoded protein: CATSSDGYEQYV.

As concerns this clonotype: This may arise from a read error, as a much more abundant clone is one base away. The chain has TRBV5-6 and TRBJ1-4; D unclear. CDR3 length: 12 residues. V gave up 4 bases and J gave up 7 bases, with 8 bases separating them. Germline V gene data show CDR1 as SGHDT and CDR2 as YYEEEE. The CDR3 nucleotides read TGTGCCAGCAGCGCCGACTTTGAAAAACTGTTTTTT. Its protein product is CASSADFEKLFF.

This clonotype was seen at least ten times. The gene calls are TRBV7-8 and TRBJ1-3; a weak D match, TRBD1 (6 bases). Germline CDR1 reads SGHVS; CDR2 reads FQNEAQ. This CDR3 region has 16 residues. The CDR3: CALKGGQGPSGNTIYF. CDR3 sequence (DNA): TGTGCTCTTAAGGGGGGCCAGGGACCCTCTGGAAACACCATATATTTT.

The chain uses TRBV24-1 and TRBJ1-1; D might be TRBD1 (5 bases). The length of the CDR3 is 14 residues. CDR1 and CDR2 (germline): KGHDR, SFDVKD. Trimming removed 1 base from V and 6 bases from J, with 11 bases in between. This chain's CDR3 is CATSDFVGGPEAFF. The CDR3 DNA is TGTGCCACCAGTGATTTTGTGGGGGGACCTGAAGCTTTCTTT.